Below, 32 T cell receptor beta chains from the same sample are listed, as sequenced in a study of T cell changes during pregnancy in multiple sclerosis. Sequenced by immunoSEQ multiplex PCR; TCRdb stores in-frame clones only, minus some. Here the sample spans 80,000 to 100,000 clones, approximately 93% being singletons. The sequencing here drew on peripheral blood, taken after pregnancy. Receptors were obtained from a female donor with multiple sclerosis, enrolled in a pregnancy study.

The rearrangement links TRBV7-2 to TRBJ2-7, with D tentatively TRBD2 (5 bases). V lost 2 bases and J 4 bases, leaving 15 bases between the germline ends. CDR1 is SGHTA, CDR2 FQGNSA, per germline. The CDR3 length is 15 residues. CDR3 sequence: CASSLRISAMYEQYF. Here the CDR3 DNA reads TGTGCCAGCAGCTTACGAATTAGCGCAATGTACGAGCAGTACTTC.

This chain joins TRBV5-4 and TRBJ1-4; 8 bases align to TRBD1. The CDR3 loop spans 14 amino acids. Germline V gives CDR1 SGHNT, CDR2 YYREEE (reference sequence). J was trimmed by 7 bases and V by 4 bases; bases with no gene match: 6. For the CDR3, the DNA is TGTGCCAGCAGCCTAACAGGGGGTTTTGAAAAACTGTTTTTT. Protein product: CASSLTGGFEKLFF.

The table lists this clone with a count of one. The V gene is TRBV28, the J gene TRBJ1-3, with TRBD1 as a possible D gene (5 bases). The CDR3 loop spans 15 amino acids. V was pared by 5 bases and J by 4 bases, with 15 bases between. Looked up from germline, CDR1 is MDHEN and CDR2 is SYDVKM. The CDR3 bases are TGTGCCAGCAGTCCCTTCCAGGGAAAGGGAAACACCATATATTTT. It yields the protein CASSPFQGKGNTIYF.

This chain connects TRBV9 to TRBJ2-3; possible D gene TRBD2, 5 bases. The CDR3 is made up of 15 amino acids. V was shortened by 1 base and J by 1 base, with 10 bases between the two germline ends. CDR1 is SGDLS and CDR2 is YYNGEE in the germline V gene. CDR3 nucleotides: TGTGCCAGCAGCGTAACCGGGAAAGGCACAGATACGCAGTATTTT. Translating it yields CASSVTGKGTDTQYF.

The CDR3 DNA is TGTGCCAGCAGCTTAGACCGGGACAGGGTTGGCGGGGAGCTGTTTTTT. It encodes CASSLDRDRVGGELFF. The rearrangement joins TRBV11-2 to TRBJ2-2; 9 bases are shared with TRBD1. The length of the CDR3 is 16 residues. Germline V CDR1 and CDR2: SGHAT, FQNNGV. V shed 0 bases and J 7 bases; nucleotides not matched to a gene: 6.

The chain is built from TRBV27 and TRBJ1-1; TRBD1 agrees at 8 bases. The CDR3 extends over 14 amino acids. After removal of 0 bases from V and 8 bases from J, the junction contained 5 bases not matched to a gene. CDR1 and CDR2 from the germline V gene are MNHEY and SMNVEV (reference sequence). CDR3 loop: CASSLSFGDREAFF. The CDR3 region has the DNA TGTGCCAGCAGTTTATCGTTTGGGGACAGGGAAGCTTTCTTT.

CDR3: CASSVDGGRSTEAFF. In DNA, the CDR3 is TGTGCCAGCAGCGTAGACGGGGGGCGCAGCACTGAAGCTTTCTTT. The V and J genes are TRBV9 and TRBJ1-1, with D possibly matching TRBD1 (6 bases). The ends were cut back, 0 bases at V and 4 bases at J, with 13 bases in the middle. The germline V gene has CDR1 SGDLS and CDR2 YYNGEE. The CDR3 is 15 amino acids.

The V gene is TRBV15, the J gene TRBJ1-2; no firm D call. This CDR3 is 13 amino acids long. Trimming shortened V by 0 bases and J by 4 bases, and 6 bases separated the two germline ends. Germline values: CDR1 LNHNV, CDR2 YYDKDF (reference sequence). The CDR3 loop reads CATSRDNIYGYTF. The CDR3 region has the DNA TGTGCCACCAGCAGAGATAACATCTATGGCTACACCTTC.

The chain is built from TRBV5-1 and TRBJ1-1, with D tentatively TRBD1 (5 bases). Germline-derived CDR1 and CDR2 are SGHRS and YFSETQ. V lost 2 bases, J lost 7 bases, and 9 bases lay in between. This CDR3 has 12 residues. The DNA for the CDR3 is TGCGCCAGCAGCTTACGGCAGGGTGAAGCTTTCTTT. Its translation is CASSLRQGEAFF.

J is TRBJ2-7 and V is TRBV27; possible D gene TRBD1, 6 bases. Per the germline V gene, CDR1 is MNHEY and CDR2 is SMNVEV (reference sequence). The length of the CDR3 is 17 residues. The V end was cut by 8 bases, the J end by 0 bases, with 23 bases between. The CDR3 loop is CASAVRGTTESSYEQYF. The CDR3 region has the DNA TGTGCCAGCGCCGTAAGGGGGACCACCGAGAGCTCCTACGAGCAGTACTTC.

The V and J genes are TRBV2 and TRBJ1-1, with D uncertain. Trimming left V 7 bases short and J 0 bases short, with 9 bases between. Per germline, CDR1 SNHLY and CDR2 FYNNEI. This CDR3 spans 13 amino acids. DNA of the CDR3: TGTGCCAGCACTTTTTCGGTGAACACTGAAGCTTTCTTT. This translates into CASTFSVNTEAFF. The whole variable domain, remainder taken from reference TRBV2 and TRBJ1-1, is EPEVTQTPSHQVTQMGQEVILRCVPISNHLYFYWYRQILGQKVEFLVSFYNNEISEKSEIFDDQFSVERPDGSNFTLKIRSTKLEDSAMYFCASTFSVNTEAFFGQGTRLTVV.

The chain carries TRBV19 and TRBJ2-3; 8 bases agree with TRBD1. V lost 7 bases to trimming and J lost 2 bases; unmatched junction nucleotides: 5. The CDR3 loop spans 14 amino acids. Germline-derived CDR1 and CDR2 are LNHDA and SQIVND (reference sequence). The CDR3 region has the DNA TGTGCCAGTAAGCAGGGGGCGTCCACAGATACGCAGTATTTT. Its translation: CASKQGASTDTQYF.

CDR3 nucleotide sequence: TGTGCCAGCAGCCCCGGACTGGCTCACAATGAGCAGTTCTTC. Residues: CASSPGLAHNEQFF. The chain couples TRBV7-6 to TRBJ2-1; tentative D call: TRBD2 (5 bases). Trimming cost V 5 bases and J 5 bases, with 13 bases left between them. The V gene's germline CDR1 is SGHVS and CDR2 FNYEAQ. CDR3 size: 14 residues.

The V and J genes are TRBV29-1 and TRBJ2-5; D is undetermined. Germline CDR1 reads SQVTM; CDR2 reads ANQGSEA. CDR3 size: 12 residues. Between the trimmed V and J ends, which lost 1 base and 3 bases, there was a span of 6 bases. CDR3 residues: CSVEVLKETQYF. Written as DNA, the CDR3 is TGCAGCGTTGAAGTCCTAAAAGAGACCCAGTACTTC.

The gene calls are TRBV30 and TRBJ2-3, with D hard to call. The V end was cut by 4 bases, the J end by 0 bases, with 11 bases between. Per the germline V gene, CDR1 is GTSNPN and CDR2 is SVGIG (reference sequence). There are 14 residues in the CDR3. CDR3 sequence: CAWIRYPSTDTQYF. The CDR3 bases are TGTGCCTGGATCAGGTACCCTAGCACAGATACGCAGTATTTT.

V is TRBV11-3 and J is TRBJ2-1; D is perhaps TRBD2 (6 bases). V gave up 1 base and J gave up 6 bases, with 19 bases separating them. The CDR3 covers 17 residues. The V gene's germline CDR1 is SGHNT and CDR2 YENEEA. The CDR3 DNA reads TGTGCCAGCAGCTTAGGGAGCGCGGCTAGCGCTACCAATGAGCAGTTCTTC. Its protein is CASSLGSAASATNEQFF.

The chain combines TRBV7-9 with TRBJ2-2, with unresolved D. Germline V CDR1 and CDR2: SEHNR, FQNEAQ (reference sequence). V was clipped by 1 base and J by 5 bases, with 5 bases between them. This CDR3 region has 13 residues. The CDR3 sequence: CASSLVSTGELFF. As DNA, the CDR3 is TGTGCCAGCAGCTTAGTTTCGACCGGGGAGCTGTTTTTT.

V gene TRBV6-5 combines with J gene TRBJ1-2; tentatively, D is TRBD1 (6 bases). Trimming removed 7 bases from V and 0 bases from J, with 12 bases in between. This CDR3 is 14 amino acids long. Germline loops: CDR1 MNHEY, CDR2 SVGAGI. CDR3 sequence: CASKSQGTNYGYTF. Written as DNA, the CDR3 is TGTGCCAGCAAATCACAGGGCACTAACTATGGCTACACCTTC.

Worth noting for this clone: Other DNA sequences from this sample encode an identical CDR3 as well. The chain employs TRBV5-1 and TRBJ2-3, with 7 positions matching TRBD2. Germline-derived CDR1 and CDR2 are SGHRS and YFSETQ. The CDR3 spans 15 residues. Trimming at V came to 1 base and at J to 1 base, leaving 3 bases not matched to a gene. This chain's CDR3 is CASSLREVGTDTQYF. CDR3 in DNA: TGCGCCAGCAGCTTGCGGGAGGTGGGCACAGATACGCAGTATTTT. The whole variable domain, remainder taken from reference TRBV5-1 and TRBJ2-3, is KAGVTQTPRYLIKTRGQQVTLSCSPISGHRSVSWYQQTPGQGLQFLFEYFSETQRNKGNFPGRFSGRQFSNSRSEMNVSTLELGDSALYLCASSLREVGTDTQYFGPGTRLTVL.

The CDR3 reads CASSEGGQGREKLFF. As DNA, the CDR3 is TGTGCCAGCAGTGAAGGGGGACAGGGGAGAGAAAAACTGTTTTTT. The chain employs TRBV25-1 and TRBJ1-4, with TRBD1 matching 10 bases. The CDR3 runs 15 residues. Germline-derived CDR1 and CDR2 are MGHDK and SYGVNS. V shed 2 bases, J shed 8 bases, and the junction held 5 bases outside the gene matches.

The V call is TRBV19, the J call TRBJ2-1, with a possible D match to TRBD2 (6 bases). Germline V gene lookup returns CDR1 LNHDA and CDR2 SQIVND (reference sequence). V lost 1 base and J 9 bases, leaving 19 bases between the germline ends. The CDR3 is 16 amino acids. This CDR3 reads CASSIARDSLPSEQFF. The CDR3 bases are TGTGCCAGTAGTATAGCTCGGGACTCGCTCCCGAGTGAGCAGTTCTTC.

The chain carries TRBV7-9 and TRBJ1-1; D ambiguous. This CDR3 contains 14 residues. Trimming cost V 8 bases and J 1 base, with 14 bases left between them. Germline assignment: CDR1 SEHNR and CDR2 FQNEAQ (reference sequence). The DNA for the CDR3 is TGTGCCAGCTTGAGTGGGTCGGGGAACACTGAAGCTTTCTTT. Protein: CASLSGSGNTEAFF.

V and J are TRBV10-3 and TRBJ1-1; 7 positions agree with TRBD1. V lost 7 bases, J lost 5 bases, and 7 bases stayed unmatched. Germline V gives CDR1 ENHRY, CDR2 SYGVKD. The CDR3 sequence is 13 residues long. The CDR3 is CAITGQDGTEAFF. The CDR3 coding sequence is TGTGCCATCACAGGACAGGATGGAACTGAAGCTTTCTTT.

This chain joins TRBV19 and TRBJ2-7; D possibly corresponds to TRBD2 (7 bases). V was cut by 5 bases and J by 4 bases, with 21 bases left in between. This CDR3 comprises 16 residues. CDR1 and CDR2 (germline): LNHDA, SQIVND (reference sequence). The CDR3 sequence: CASSDPNGGRGYEQYF. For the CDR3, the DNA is TGTGCCAGTAGTGACCCGAACGGAGGGAGGGGGTACGAGCAGTACTTC.

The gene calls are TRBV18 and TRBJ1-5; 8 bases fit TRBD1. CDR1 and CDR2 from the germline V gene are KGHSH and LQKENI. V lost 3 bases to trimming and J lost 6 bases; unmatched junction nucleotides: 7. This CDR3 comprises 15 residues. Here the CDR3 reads CASSPRQGIIQPQHF. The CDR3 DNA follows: TGTGCCAGCTCACCGCGACAGGGGATTATTCAGCCCCAGCATTTT.

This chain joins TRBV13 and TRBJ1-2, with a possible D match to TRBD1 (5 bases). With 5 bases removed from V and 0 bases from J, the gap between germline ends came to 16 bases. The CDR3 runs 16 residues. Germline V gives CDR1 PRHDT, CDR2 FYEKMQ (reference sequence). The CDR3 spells CASSMSGTRPNYGYTF. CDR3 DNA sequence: TGTGCCAGCAGCATGAGCGGGACCAGACCTAACTATGGCTACACCTTC.

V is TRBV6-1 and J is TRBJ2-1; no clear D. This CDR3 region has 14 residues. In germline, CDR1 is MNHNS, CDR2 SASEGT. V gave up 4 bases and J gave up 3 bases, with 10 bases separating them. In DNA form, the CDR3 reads TGTGCCAGCAGTGTGTCCAGAGGCTACAATGAGCAGTTCTTC. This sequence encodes CASSVSRGYNEQFF.

The CDR3 protein is CASGITSGSGDTQYF. CDR3 in DNA: TGTGCCAGCGGGATTACTAGCGGGAGTGGGGATACGCAGTATTTT. The V and J genes are TRBV2 and TRBJ2-3; TRBD2 aligns across 11 bases. The junction had 10 bases not matched to a gene; V was cut back by 8 bases and J by 6 bases. The germline V gene encodes CDR1 SNHLY and CDR2 FYNNEI. The CDR3 runs 15 residues.

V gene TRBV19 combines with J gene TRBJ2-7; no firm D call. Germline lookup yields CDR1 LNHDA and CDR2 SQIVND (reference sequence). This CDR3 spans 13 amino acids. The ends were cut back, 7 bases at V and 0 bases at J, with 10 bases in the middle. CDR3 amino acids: CASKSRSSYEQYF. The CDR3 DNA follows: TGTGCCAGTAAGTCCCGGAGCTCCTACGAGCAGTACTTC.

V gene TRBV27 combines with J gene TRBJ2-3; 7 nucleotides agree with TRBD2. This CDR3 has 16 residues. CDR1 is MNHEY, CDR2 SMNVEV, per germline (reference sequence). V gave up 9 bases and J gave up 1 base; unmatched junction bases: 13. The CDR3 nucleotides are TGTGCCAGTACCCCAAGGTTACTAGCGCGCACAGATACGCAGTATTTT. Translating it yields CASTPRLLARTDTQYF.

The CDR3 bases are TGCGCCAGCAGCCTCGTAGAGACAGGTCTTAGCAATCAGCCCCAGCATTTT. Translated, it gives CASSLVETGLSNQPQHF. The genes are TRBV4-1 and TRBJ1-5, with D possibly matching TRBD1 (6 bases). Between the trimmed V and J ends, which lost 4 bases and 0 bases, there was a span of 16 bases. The CDR3 is 17 amino acids. Germline assignment: CDR1 MGHRA and CDR2 YSYEKL.

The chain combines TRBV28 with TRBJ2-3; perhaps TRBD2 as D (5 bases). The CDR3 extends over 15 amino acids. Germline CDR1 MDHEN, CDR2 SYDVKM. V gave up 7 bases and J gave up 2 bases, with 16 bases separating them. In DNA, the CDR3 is TGTGCCAGCAATGTTGGTCGGGATAACACAGATACGCAGTATTTT. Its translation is CASNVGRDNTDTQYF. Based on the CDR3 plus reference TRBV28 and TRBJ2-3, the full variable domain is DVKVTQSSRYLVKRTGEKVFLECVQDMDHENMFWYRQDPGLGLRLIYFSYDVKMKEKGDIPEGYSVSREKKERFSLILESASTNQTSMYLCASNVGRDNTDTQYFGPGTRLTVL.